These 27 T cell receptor beta chains were sequenced from one sample in a study of cytomegalovirus exposure and HLA in healthy donors. The primer mix had 60 Vbeta and 13 Jbeta primers. TCRdb's copy holds only in-frame clones and misses some; the assay was immunoSEQ multiplex PCR. Of around 180,000 clones listed, approximately 84% were seen once; the top ten hold about 4.9%. Sample: PBMCs. All receptors derive from a girl between 10 and 17 years old in good health and CMV-seropositive.

The rearrangement joins TRBV5-4 to TRBJ2-1; 10 nucleotides match TRBD2. This CDR3 spans 17 amino acids. Losses at the gene ends were 0 bases for V and 4 bases for J; bases not matched to a gene: 7. CDR1 is SGHNT, CDR2 YYREEE, per germline (reference sequence). The CDR3 loop is CASSLARAGGLYNEQFF. For the CDR3, the DNA is TGTGCCAGCAGCTTGGCCAGAGCGGGGGGGCTTTACAATGAGCAGTTCTTC.

The rearrangement uses TRBV21-1 and TRBJ1-4; the DNA was not used to check the table's D call, TRBD1. TRBV21-1 is deemed a pseudogene. CDR3 length: 15 residues. The DNA for the CDR3 is TGTGCCAGCAGCTTTCTGGGGCCAACTAATGAAAAACTGTTTTTT. Its translation is CASSFLGPTNEKLFF.

The chain recombines TRBV5-1 with TRBJ1-1; the D gene is possibly TRBD1 (5 bases). The CDR3 consists of 14 residues. The germline V gene encodes CDR1 SGHRS and CDR2 YFSETQ. The ends were cut back, 3 bases at V and 9 bases at J, with 18 bases in the middle. The CDR3 nucleotides are TGCGCCAGCAGCTCGGATTATCGGGGGACTAAAGCTTTCTTT. This codes for CASSSDYRGTKAFF.

A remark on this clone: In this CDR3 the conserved last residue, phenylalanine or tryptophan, is missing, so a read error is likely. J is TRBJ1-1 and V is TRBV2; TRBD1 matches at 7 bases. V gave up 8 bases and J gave up 3 bases; unmatched junction bases: 3. Germline V gene sequence: CDR1 SNHLY, CDR2 FYNNEI. CDR3 length: 12 residues. CDR3 in DNA: TGTGCCAGCGACAGGGTGGACACTGAAGCTTTCCTT. It is translated as CASDRVDTEAFL.

The V gene is TRBV5-1, the J gene TRBJ2-3; perhaps TRBD2 as D (6 bases). V dropped 4 bases and J dropped 1 base, with 13 bases sitting between them. The CDR3 covers 15 residues. In germline, CDR1 is SGHRS, CDR2 YFSETQ. Here the CDR3 reads CASSLAAGRTDTQYF. The CDR3 bases are TGCGCCAGCAGCCTTGCTGCGGGGCGCACAGATACGCAGTATTTT. Full variable domain (remainder filled in from reference TRBV5-1 and TRBJ2-3): KAGVTQTPRYLIKTRGQQVTLSCSPISGHRSVSWYQQTPGQGLQFLFEYFSETQRNKGNFPGRFSGRQFSNSRSEMNVSTLELGDSALYLCASSLAAGRTDTQYFGPGTRLTVL.

V usage is TRBV6-1 and J usage is TRBJ1-3; tentative D call: TRBD1 (5 bases). The V gene lost 2 bases and the J gene lost 5 bases, with 13 bases spanning the gap. There are 15 residues in the CDR3. Germline values: CDR1 MNHNS, CDR2 SASEGT. Written as DNA, the CDR3 is TGTGCCAGCAGTGAATCGGCGGGGGTCAGAAACACCATATATTTT. Its protein is CASSESAGVRNTIYF.

The rearrangement links TRBV27 to TRBJ2-1; D is ambiguous. Trimming shortened V by 3 bases and J by 0 bases, and 15 bases separated the two germline ends. The CDR3 loop spans 17 amino acids. Looked up from germline, CDR1 is MNHEY and CDR2 is SMNVEV (reference sequence). The CDR3 nucleotides read TGTGCCAGCAGTTTGTCACTTGCGATTAGCTCCTACAATGAGCAGTTCTTC. This encodes CASSLSLAISSYNEQFF.

The chain links TRBV11-3 to TRBJ1-3, with 7 bases aligning to TRBD1. The CDR3 runs 16 residues. The trim removed 5 bases at V and 3 bases at J, leaving 10 bases unmatched. Looked up from germline, CDR1 is SGHNT and CDR2 is YENEEA. As DNA, the CDR3 is TGTGCCAGCAGCCGAACGACAGGGTTGAGTGGAAACACCATATATTTT. Protein: CASSRTTGLSGNTIYF.

The J gene is TRBJ1-2, the V gene TRBV6-1; D is uncertain. The germline gives CDR1 MNHNS, CDR2 SASEGT. This CDR3 contains 13 residues. V lost 7 bases to trimming and J lost 5 bases, with 14 bases between them. CDR3 nucleotides: TGTGCCAGCACTTCGCGGGGTGGGTATGGCTACACCTTC. This encodes CASTSRGGYGYTF.

CDR3 nucleotides: TGTGCCAGCTCATTTTCCGGGACAGGGAGCTCCTACGAGCAGTACTTC. This codes for CASSFSGTGSSYEQYF. The genes are TRBV18 and TRBJ2-7, with TRBD1 identical over 9 bases. The CDR3 covers 16 residues. Germline V gives CDR1 KGHSH, CDR2 LQKENI. V was pared by 5 bases and J by 0 bases, with 8 bases of the junction left unmatched.

The count of this clone is one. The chain combines TRBV19 with TRBJ1-1; 12 bases fit TRBD1. From germline, CDR1 is LNHDA and CDR2 SQIVND (reference sequence). V dropped 6 bases and J dropped 4; count of bases not matched to a gene: 9. The CDR3 runs 16 residues. CDR3 DNA: TGTGCCAGTAGGTCGGGACAGGGGGCTGTAGGCACTGAAGCTTTCTTT. Its translation: CASRSGQGAVGTEAFF.

The chain employs TRBV10-3 and TRBJ2-1; 9 positions agree with TRBD2. Looked up from germline, CDR1 is ENHRY and CDR2 is SYGVKD. V lost 1 base to trimming and J lost 10 bases; unmatched junction nucleotides: 5. The CDR3 extends over 14 amino acids. The CDR3 loop reads CAISELGSGGEQFF. The CDR3 DNA is TGTGCCATCAGTGAGTTGGGTAGCGGGGGAGAGCAGTTCTTC.

This clone was seen more than once but under ten times. The chain couples TRBV5-1 to TRBJ2-6; 7 bases agree with TRBD1. Germline lookup yields CDR1 SGHRS and CDR2 YFSETQ. Trimming took 4 bases from V and 3 from J; bases not matched to a gene: 10. This CDR3 region has 17 residues. CDR3 region: CASSPRTGGDGANVLTF. CDR3 DNA sequence: TGCGCCAGCAGCCCGAGGACAGGAGGTGATGGGGCCAACGTCCTGACTTTC.

This chain joins TRBV10-3 and TRBJ2-5; D might be TRBD1 (7 bases). CDR1 ENHRY and CDR2 SYGVKD come from the germline V gene. The V end lost 0 bases, the J end lost 1 base, and 15 bases lay between the germline ends. The CDR3 is 17 residues long. The CDR3 region is CAISESGQEGIQETQYF. The CDR3, as DNA: TGTGCCATCAGTGAGTCTGGACAGGAGGGAATCCAAGAGACCCAGTACTTC.

This chain connects TRBV19 to TRBJ2-6; tentatively, D is TRBD1 (5 bases). Germline V gene lookup returns CDR1 LNHDA and CDR2 SQIVND (reference sequence). The CDR3 loop spans 15 amino acids. V gave up 5 bases and J gave up 2 bases, with 10 bases separating them. CDR3: CASSYRQTGANVLTF. In DNA form, the CDR3 reads TGTGCCAGTAGTTACCGACAGACTGGGGCCAACGTCCTGACTTTC.

The CDR3 region is CASSRGGDEQFF. The CDR3 nucleotides are TGTGCCAGCAGCCGGGGTGGGGATGAGCAGTTCTTC. The chain uses TRBV7-9 and TRBJ2-1, with a tentative D call TRBD2 (5 bases). Deletions cut 5 bases from V and 8 bases from J, with 10 bases between. Germline CDR1 is SEHNR and CDR2 is FQNEAQ (reference sequence). The CDR3 runs 12 residues.

In its sample, this clone was seen a few times. The V and J genes are TRBV21-1 and TRBJ1-5. TRBV21-1 is tagged as a pseudogene. CDR3 size: 19 residues. The CDR3 DNA reads as TGTGCCAGCAGCAAAGGTTTATGGCGGAAACCTAATAGCAATCAGCCCCAGCATTTT. Its protein product is CASSKGLWRKPNSNQPQHF.

This chain connects TRBV7-9 to TRBJ2-6, with 10 bases matching TRBD1. This CDR3 contains 18 residues. Germline lookup yields CDR1 SEHNR and CDR2 FQNEAQ (reference sequence). J was trimmed by 2 bases and V by 5 bases; bases with no gene match: 9. This CDR3 is CASSGNRDRGPGANVLTF. In nucleotides, the CDR3 is TGTGCCAGCAGCGGGAACCGGGACAGGGGTCCTGGGGCCAACGTCCTGACTTTC. The full variable domain, its missing parts supplied by reference TRBV7-9 and TRBJ2-6, is DTGVSQNPRHKITKRGQNVTFRCDPISEHNRLYWYRQTLGQGPEFLTYFQNEAQLEKSRLLSDRFSAERPKGSFSTLEIQRTEQGDSAMYLCASSGNRDRGPGANVLTFGAGSRLTVL.

The V call is TRBV2, the J call TRBJ1-3; D ambiguous. V lost 4 bases, J lost 2 bases, and 3 bases lay in between. The CDR3 loop spans 12 amino acids. Looked up from germline, CDR1 is SNHLY and CDR2 is FYNNEI. DNA for the CDR3: TGTGCCAGCAGTGCGGCTGGAAACACCATATATTTT. This codes for CASSAAGNTIYF.

The V call is TRBV2, the J call TRBJ2-3; maybe TRBD1 (5 bases). V was pared by 4 bases and J by 6 bases, with 14 bases between. This CDR3 is built from 14 residues. The germline CDR1 and CDR2 sequences are SNHLY and FYNNEI. The CDR3 DNA follows: TGTGCCAGCAGTGTTCAAGGGGCGGCGGATACGCAGTATTTT. Translating gives CASSVQGAADTQYF.

This CDR3 is CASSHLAGVTDTQYF. The CDR3 DNA is TGTGCCAGCAGTCATCTAGCGGGGGTCACAGATACGCAGTATTTT. The chain recombines TRBV27 with TRBJ2-3; the match to TRBD2 covers 10 bases. V lost 5 bases and J lost 2; bases outside the gene matches: 4. Per germline, CDR1 MNHEY and CDR2 SMNVEV (reference sequence). The CDR3 has 15 residues.

This sequence joins TRBV2 and TRBJ1-5; 9 bases line up with TRBD1. This CDR3 contains 18 residues. After removal of 6 bases from V and 1 base from J, the junction contained 13 bases not matched to a gene. From germline, CDR1 is SNHLY and CDR2 FYNNEI. CDR3 nucleotides: TGTGCCAGCAGCGCCCAAAGAACAGGGACAGGGAGCAATCAGCCCCAGCATTTT. It encodes CASSAQRTGTGSNQPQHF.

The rearrangement joins TRBV5-8 to TRBJ2-1; D is possibly TRBD2 (5 bases). The V gene's germline CDR1 is SGHTS and CDR2 YDEGEE. CDR3 length: 14 amino acids. V shed 4 bases and J shed 4 bases, with 12 bases lying between them. This chain's CDR3 is CASSRRSKYNEQFF. The CDR3 region has the DNA TGTGCCAGCAGCCGGAGGTCGAAATACAATGAGCAGTTCTTC.

This chain joins TRBV13 and TRBJ1-1; D not resolved. CDR1 PRHDT and CDR2 FYEKMQ come from the germline V gene (reference sequence). The CDR3 runs to 13 residues. V was cut by 5 bases and J by 1 base, with 8 bases left in between. CDR3 residues: CASSPTGNTEAFF. The CDR3 nucleotides read TGTGCCAGCAGCCCCACGGGGAACACTGAAGCTTTCTTT.

The V gene is TRBV2, the J gene TRBJ1-5; D remains ambiguous. There are 15 residues in the CDR3. The germline CDR1 and CDR2 sequences are SNHLY and FYNNEI. V lost 3 bases to trimming and J lost 0 bases, with 9 bases between them. The DNA for the CDR3 is TGTGCCAGCAGTGATCGGGATCCTAGCAATCAGCCCCAGCATTTT. Its protein is CASSDRDPSNQPQHF.

The chain recombines TRBV6-6 with TRBJ1-5; TRBD1 agrees at 10 bases. This CDR3 is built from 13 residues. Trimming took 6 bases from V and 5 from J; bases not matched to a gene: 1. In germline, CDR1 is MNHNY, CDR2 SVGAGI (reference sequence). CDR3 in amino acids: CASSGTGDQPQHF. The CDR3 bases are TGTGCCAGCAGCGGGACAGGGGATCAGCCCCAGCATTTT.

The rearrangement joins TRBV19 to TRBJ2-7; 8 positions match TRBD1. The CDR3 spans 15 residues. V was pared by 3 bases and J by 4 bases, with 8 bases of the junction left unmatched. Germline V CDR1 and CDR2: LNHDA, SQIVND (reference sequence). The chain's CDR3 is CASSMEDRVGYEQYF. CDR3 sequence (DNA): TGTGCCAGTAGTATGGAGGACAGGGTAGGTTACGAGCAGTACTTC.